This T cell receptor beta chain was identified during a study of blood T cell repertoires in COVID-19. Study summary: Samples came from the United States, Italy and Spain, spanning acute and convalescent COVID-19. PBMCs, B-cell-depleted T cells, or T cells were the source of the cDNA or gDNA that made up the material.

The CDR3 has 15 residues. The V gene lost 5 bases and the J gene lost 4 bases, with 18 bases spanning the gap. From germline, CDR1 is SEHNR and CDR2 FQNEAQ (reference sequence). Original analysis: Counts of nucleated cells, estimated from reference gene primer amplification, were obtained. The repertoire was sequenced with immunoSEQ multiplex PCR; TCRdb's copy has only in-frame clones and lacks some. The V and J calls and clone size come from that table; D and trimming were worked out from the DNA. The table lists a few hundred thousand clones, 75% to 90% of them singletons, with around 5% in the top ten.

Sequencing input: peripheral blood. This TCR was recovered from a human donor in a cohort sampled during active COVID-19. This chain joins TRBV7-9 and TRBJ2-7, with a tentative D call TRBD2 (6 bases). The CDR3 DNA follows: TGTGCCAGCAGCGCCCGGGAGCACCCCGGGTACGAGCAGTACTTC. Its protein is CASSAREHPGYEQYF.